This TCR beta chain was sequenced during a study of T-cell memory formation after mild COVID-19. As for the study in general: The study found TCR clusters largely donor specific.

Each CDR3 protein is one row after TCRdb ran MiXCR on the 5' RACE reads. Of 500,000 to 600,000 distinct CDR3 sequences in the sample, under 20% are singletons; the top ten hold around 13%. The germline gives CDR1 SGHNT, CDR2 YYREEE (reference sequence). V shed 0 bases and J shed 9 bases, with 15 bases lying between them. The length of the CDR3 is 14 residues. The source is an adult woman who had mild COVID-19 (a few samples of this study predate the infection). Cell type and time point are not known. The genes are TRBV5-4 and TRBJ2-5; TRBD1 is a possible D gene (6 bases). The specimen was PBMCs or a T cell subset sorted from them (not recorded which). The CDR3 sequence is CASSLEGGHRAQYF. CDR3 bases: TGTGCCAGCAGCTTGGAAGGTGGGCACAGGGCCCAGTACTTC.